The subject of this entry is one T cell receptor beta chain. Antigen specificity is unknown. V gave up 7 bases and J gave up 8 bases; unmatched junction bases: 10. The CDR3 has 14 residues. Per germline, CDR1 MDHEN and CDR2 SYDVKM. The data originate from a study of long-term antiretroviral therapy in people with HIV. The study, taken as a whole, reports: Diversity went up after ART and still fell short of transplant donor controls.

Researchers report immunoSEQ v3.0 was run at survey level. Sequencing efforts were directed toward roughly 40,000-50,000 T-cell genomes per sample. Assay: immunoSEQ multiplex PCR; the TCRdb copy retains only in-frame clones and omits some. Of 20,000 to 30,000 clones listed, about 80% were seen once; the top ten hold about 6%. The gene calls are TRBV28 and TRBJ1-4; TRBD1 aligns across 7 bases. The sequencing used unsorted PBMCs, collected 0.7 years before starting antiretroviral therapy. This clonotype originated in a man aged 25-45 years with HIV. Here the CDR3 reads CASTPGGWGEKLFF. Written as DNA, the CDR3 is TGTGCCAGCACGCCAGGGGGTTGGGGCGAAAAACTGTTTTTT.